These T cell receptor beta chains were read from a single sample in a study of blood T cell repertoires in COVID-19. This table comes from immunoSEQ multiplex PCR, and its TCRdb copy is limited to in-frame clones, with some not included. This sample carries some 200,000 clones, 80% to 90% of them seen once, and the ten largest clones take 3.7%. The sample was peripheral blood. These receptors all stem from a man in his late teens or twenties with active or convalescent COVID-19. Each CDR3 is given with its conserved first and last residue. D genes are given only for firm matches. The size field is filled for only some rows; it gives once, few, many or a size class.

clone size	D gene	V gene	J gene	CDR3 protein	CDR3 DNA
.	TRBD1	TRBV7-9	TRBJ1-6	CASSLVGTGNSPLHF	TGTGCCAGCAGCTTAGTGGGGACAGGGAACTCACCCCTCCACTTT
.	TRBD2	TRBV7-8	TRBJ2-3	CASSPTKLAGAGTDTQYF	TGTGCCAGCAGCCCTACAAAACTAGCGGGGGCGGGCACAGATACGCAGTATTTT
.	TRBD2	TRBV28	TRBJ2-7	CASSFLGLAGGDSYEQYF	TGTGCCAGCAGTTTTTTGGGACTAGCGGGAGGAGATTCCTACGAGCAGTACTTC
.	.	TRBV5-1	TRBJ1-1	CASSLLEAETEAFF	TGCGCCAGCAGCTTGCTGGAGGCAGAGACCGAAGCTTTCTTT
.	.	TRBV9	TRBJ2-1	CASSVGPWVSSYNEQFF	TGCGCCAGCAGCGTGGGGCCCTGGGTTAGCTCCTACAATGAGCAGTTCTTC
.	TRBD2	TRBV27	TRBJ2-7	CASRLAGGTYEQYF	TGTGCCAGCAGACTAGCGGGAGGGACCTACGAGCAGTACTTC
.	.	TRBV10-3	TRBJ1-5	CAISESEGENQPQHF	TGTGCCATCAGTGAGTCGGAGGGAGAAAATCAGCCCCAGCATTTT
.	.	TRBV20-1	TRBJ1-1	CSAREFREAFF	TGCAGTGCTAGAGAATTTCGGGAAGCTTTCTTT
.	.	TRBV5-6	TRBJ2-7	CASSSVGRGNYEQYF	TGTGCCAGCAGCTCGGTGGGGCGGGGCAATTACGAGCAGTACTTC
.	TRBD2	TRBV29-1	TRBJ2-5	CSISGGQETQYF	TGCAGCATTAGCGGGGGACAAGAGACCCAGTACTTC
.	.	TRBV7-9	TRBJ2-7	CASSLLGQFSYEQYF	TGTGCCAGCAGCCTATTAGGACAGTTCAGCTACGAGCAGTACTTC
.	.	TRBV7-2	TRBJ1-2	CASSLNQGPTFNYGYTF	TGTGCCAGCAGCCTGAATCAGGGGCCCACGTTTAACTATGGCTACACCTTC
.	.	TRBV25-1	TRBJ2-2	CASSAQGTRTGELFF	TGTGCCAGCAGTGCGCAGGGAACCCGCACCGGGGAGCTGTTTTTT
few	.	TRBV19	TRBJ1-4	CASRPVGVEKLFF	TGTGCCAGTCGTCCGGTAGGAGTCGAAAAACTGTTTTTT
.	.	TRBV3-1/TRBV3-2	TRBJ1-2	CASSQGLRQKYGYTF	TGTGCCAGCAGCCAAGGACTTCGGCAGAAGTATGGCTACACCTTC
once	TRBD1	TRBV4-3	TRBJ1-1	CASSQGDRGIGAFF	TGCGCCAGCAGCCAAGGGGACAGGGGGATTGGAGCTTTCTTT
.	TRBD2	TRBV7-9	TRBJ2-1	CAGTGTRKVNEQFF	TGTGCTGGGACCGGGACTAGAAAAGTAAATGAGCAGTTCTTC
.	TRBD2	TRBV6-5	TRBJ2-7	CASINGRGEQYF	TGTGCCAGCATAAACGGGAGGGGGGAGCAGTACTTC
.	TRBD2	TRBV24-1	TRBJ2-4	CATRLTSGLAKNIQYF	TGTGCCACCAGGCTGACTAGCGGGCTAGCCAAAAACATTCAGTACTTC
.	.	TRBV5-4	TRBJ2-1	CASSSRDMSPYNEQFF	TGTGCCAGCAGCTCCCGGGACATGAGCCCCTACAATGAGCAGTTCTTC